This T cell receptor beta chain derives from a study of T cell responses to AZD1222 COVID-19 vaccine. Study summary: Researchers grouped second doses given at about 4 or about 12 weeks into one pool. General study points: Researchers report vaccine-associated CD4 TCRs spanning spike, with dominance at 160-218 and 743-854. Only a handful of individuals given AZD1222 were seropositive at baseline.

Sequenced by immunoSEQ multiplex PCR; TCRdb stores in-frame clones only, minus some. The repertoire holds 95,000 to 150,000 clones, with about 89% as singletons. Concerning this clone: What it binds is not known.

CDR1 is MDHEN and CDR2 is SYDVKM in the germline V gene. Trimming pared 7 bases from V and 7 bases from J, leaving 14 bases between. CDR3 length equals 13 residues. Specimen: peripheral blood, collected on day 0 of AZD1222 vaccination. V and J are TRBV28 and TRBJ1-3; the D is unclear. This receptor was taken from an adult in good health. The CDR3 coding sequence is TGTGCCAGCAATTTGATGGGTGGTAACACCATATATTTT. Translation: CASNLMGGNTIYF.